Listed below are T cell receptor beta chains from one sample, sequenced in a study of identical twins. TCRdb redid the calling of the 5' RACE reads with MiXCR, one entry per CDR3 protein. The table shows around 230,000 distinct CDR3 sequences, with 6.5% occurring only once. In addition, the sample was reused for a study of T cells expressing NK-cell markers.

Source material: CD8+ T cells sorted from blood. All receptors come from a woman in her late teens or twenties in good health. The CDR3 runs from the conserved cysteine through the conserved F or W. The D gene is left open where the match is weak. The size of a clone is reported for some rows only, either as once, few or many, or as a class for expanded clones.

D gene	J gene	clone size	V gene	CDR3 protein	CDR3 DNA
TRBD1	TRBJ1-1	NA	TRBV24-1	CATSDLKSGGADEAFF	TGTGCCACCAGTGATTTGAAGTCAGGGGGCGCGGATGAAGCTTTCTTT
NA	TRBJ2-2	few	TRBV15	CATSRVDPTSSGTGELFF	TGTGCCACCAGCAGAGTGGACCCTACCTCCTCGGGCACCGGGGAGCTGTTTTTT
TRBD2	TRBJ2-7	NA	TRBV7-9	CASSSRTSGTPEQYF	TGTGCCAGCAGCTCCAGGACTAGCGGGACCCCCGAGCAGTACTTC
TRBD2	TRBJ2-1	many	TRBV11-2	CASSLSLAGSYNEQFF	TGTGCCAGCAGCTTATCTCTAGCGGGGAGCTACAATGAGCAGTTCTTC
NA	TRBJ1-3	many	TRBV12-3/TRBV12-4	CASNPRGPNSGNTIYF	TGTGCCAGCAACCCTCGGGGACCTAACTCTGGAAACACCATATATTTT
NA	TRBJ2-1	many	TRBV9	CASSFIGGNEQFF	TGTGCCAGCAGCTTCATCGGTGGCAATGAGCAGTTCTTC
NA	TRBJ1-1	many	TRBV12-3/TRBV12-4	CASSYPGAIRAFF	TGTGCCAGCAGTTATCCAGGGGCGATTCGGGCTTTCTTT
NA	TRBJ2-3	many	TRBV7-2	CASSFDRDTQYF	TGTGCCAGCAGCTTCGACAGAGATACGCAGTATTTT
TRBD1	TRBJ2-2	few	TRBV7-9	CASSLAGTENTGELFF	TGTGCCAGCAGCTTAGCCGGGACAGAGAACACCGGGGAGCTGTTTTTT
NA	TRBJ2-7	few	TRBV29-1	CSVRTVTSYEQYF	TGCAGCGTTCGTACAGTTACTAGCTACGAGCAGTACTTC
NA	TRBJ2-7	few	TRBV5-1	CASSFSRNEQYF	TGCGCCAGCAGCTTCTCCAGAAACGAGCAGTACTTC
NA	TRBJ1-2	many	TRBV4-3	CASSQDFIFEYGYTF	TGCGCCAGCAGCCAAGATTTTATTTTCGAGTATGGCTACACCTTC
NA	TRBJ2-5	NA	TRBV11-1	CASSAFPRDFQETQYF	TGTGCCAGCAGCGCCTTCCCCCGGGACTTCCAAGAGACCCAGTACTTC
TRBD1	TRBJ2-1	NA	TRBV6-1	CASTPRGRGNNEQFF	TGTGCCAGCACCCCTAGGGGCAGGGGGAACAATGAGCAGTTCTTC
TRBD2	TRBJ2-3	NA	TRBV28	CASSSGESGGQTDTQYF	TGTGCCAGCAGTTCCGGAGAGAGCGGGGGTCAGACAGATACGCAGTATTTT